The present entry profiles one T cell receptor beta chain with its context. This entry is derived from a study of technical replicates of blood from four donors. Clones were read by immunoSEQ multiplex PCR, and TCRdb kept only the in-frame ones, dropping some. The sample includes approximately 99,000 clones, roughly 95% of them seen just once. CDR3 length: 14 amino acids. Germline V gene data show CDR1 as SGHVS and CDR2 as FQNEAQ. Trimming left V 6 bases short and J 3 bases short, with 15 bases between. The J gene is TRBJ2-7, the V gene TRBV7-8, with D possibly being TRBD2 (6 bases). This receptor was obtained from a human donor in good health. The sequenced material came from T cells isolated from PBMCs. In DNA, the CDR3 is TGTGCCAGCAGTTTGACTAGTACCCTCTACGAGCAGTACTTC. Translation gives CASSLTSTLYEQYF. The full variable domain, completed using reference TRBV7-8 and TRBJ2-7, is GAGVSQSPRYKVAKRGQDVALRCDPISGHVSLFWYQQALGQGPEFLTYFQNEAQLDKSGLPSDRFFAERPEGSVSTLKIQRTQQEDSAVYLCASSLTSTLYEQYFGPGTRLTVT.